This T cell receptor (beta chain) was profiled in a study of T cells in Graves' hyperthyroidism and ophthalmopathy. Study outcomes and limitations: In the analysis, a 13 V-J model separated ophthalmopathy from stable hyperthyroidism. Most thyroid clonotypes that were expanded above 0.001 also turned up in blood.

Turning to this clonotype: Its target is not known.

It was RNA transcripts that yielded the amplified TCR beta CDR3 regions. The HTBI primer set drove a first-round RT-PCR of the TCR CDR3. TCRdb reprocessed the multiplex PCR reads via MiXCR and lists one record per CDR3 protein. The sample gives 300,000 to 450,000 distinct CDR3 sequences, roughly a sixth of which show up once; around a third is in the top ten. Germline V CDR1 and CDR2: LNHDA, SQIVND (reference sequence). This CDR3 region has 13 residues. The ends were cut back, 0 bases at V and 1 base at J, with 1 base in the middle. Disease duration under 2 months; hyperthyroidism patients were aged 18 to 65. Clinical symptoms, serum thyroxine and TRAb, thyroid ultrasound and orbital computed tomography were used for the diagnoses.

Sequenced: blood. The clonotype originates from a woman aged 25 to 39 with Graves' hyperthyroidism that later progressed to Graves' ophthalmopathy. The chain combines TRBV19 with TRBJ1-5; D is uncertain. CDR3 DNA: TGTGCCAGTAGTATAGAAAGCAATCAGCCCCAGCATTTT. Translating it yields CASSIESNQPQHF.